This T cell receptor beta chain appears in the sequencing data of a study of cytomegalovirus exposure and HLA in healthy donors (dated by TCRdb to 2017 to 2019). Regarding the study in general: An earlier analysis of some 620 of the donors reported 250 to 350 Gb of sequence data and 95 million to 120 million unique TCR beta sequences obtained from around 180 million T cells. Roughly 300 gigabases of sequencing data and around 88 million unique TCR sequences made up an early release that covered over 550 HLA-typed donors. Among the approximately 400 genotyped donors, about 85% belonged to the genetic ancestry cluster associated with self-reported Caucasian donors. The study aimed to test whether cataloging public T cell receptors could reveal signatures of past pathogen exposure. The study profiled the T cell repertoires of 550 to 700 subjects by immunosequencing and related them to cytomegalovirus serostatus. A separate validation cohort of approximately 130 different subjects was used in addition to the roughly 700-subject first cohort. The study combined high-throughput TCR immunosequencing, statistical association of individual TCRs with disease status, and machine learning to predict cytomegalovirus infection status. A later analysis re-analyzed previously published TCR beta repertoires from several hundred donors and added high-resolution HLA genotyping to study TCR occurrence patterns. Rather than using new phenotypic data, the later analysis identified candidate immune exposures from TCR beta sequences and from how often those sequences occurred across donors. To decide whether each TCR beta V gene segment behaved as functional or pseudogenic, an earlier analysis of approximately 620 of the donors relied on high-throughput TCR beta sequencing. Donor age, sex, ethnicity and CMV serostatus were compiled alongside the repertoire data. A later genetic analysis took genome-wide SNP genotypes for about 55% of the roughly 670 donors and used that subset as a discovery cohort. Every discovery cohort repertoire had been produced on one sequencing platform. Class I and class II HLA loci were covered by the typing at four-digit resolution. The number of typed donors differed by locus: about 620-640 for A, B, C, DRB1 and DQB1; approximately 520 for DQA1; approximately 600 for DPA1; and 400 to 480 for DPB1. Because of strong linkage in the cohort, roughly five DR-DQ haplotypes were treated as single units for association and clustering. On average, around 200,000 unique TCR beta nucleotide sequences were sequenced per donor among 398 genotyped donors of the cohort, with roughly 18% of those sequences being non-productive.

On this clone: There is no known antigen for this receptor. Per-base quality was not reported, and no clone a single base away is much larger than it.

Libraries were made using the immunoSEQ multiplex PCR assay. For the multiplex PCR, a mixture combining 60 forward primers for TCR Vbeta segments and 13 reverse primers for TCR Jbeta segments was used. A multiplex PCR assay on genomic DNA amplified the CDR3 region of rearranged TCR beta genes. The amplified TCR beta libraries were sequenced on the Illumina HiSeq System as 87-base-pair reads. The authors' analysis ran thus. A later analysis tallied roughly 78 million unique TCR beta chains across the 640 or so repertoires, and approximately 11 million of those chains were shared by two or more donors. Raw reads were error-corrected and collapsed into unique sequences by a nearest-neighbor algorithm in which closely related sequences were merged to remove PCR and sequencing errors. To assign V, D and J gene segments, CDR3 sequences were aligned to IMGT reference sequences. For a sequence to be retained, at least a six-nucleotide match to both a V gene segment and a J gene segment was required. A rearrangement counted as productive if the CDR3 had no stop codons and remained in frame with V and J, and every other rearrangement counted as non-productive. Following IMGT convention, CDR3 was defined as the stretch from the second conserved V-encoded cysteine to the conserved J-encoded phenylalanine. In an earlier analysis of around 640 of the donors, sequences lacking an unambiguous match to a single V gene segment were excluded. In an earlier analysis of 587 of the donors, V segments were called functional above 56.7% productive rearrangements and were called segregating when the between-donor standard deviation exceeded 5%. A statistical classification framework was built for diagnosing cytomegalovirus status from the catalog of TCR beta chain sequences. In a later analysis, V and J genes were assigned by comparing TCR nucleotide sequences against IMGT/GENE-DB human TR gene sequences. Using the TCRdist pipeline, a later analysis assigned CDR3 sequences along with most-parsimonious VDJ recombination scenarios. A later analysis defined each TCR beta chain by its CDR3 amino acid sequence plus V-gene family, and excluded reads lacking a unique V-gene family. In a later analysis, approximately 640 highly shared, low-generation-probability nucleotide sequences were removed to address suspected cross-contamination and a sequencing artifact. In a later analysis, a clonal expansion index was calculated for each public chain from normalized within-repertoire ranks of inferred template counts. In a later analysis, generation probabilities were computed with a VDJ recombination model fitted to out-of-frame rearrangements, and the resulting probabilities were checked against IGoR. In a later analysis, TCR-TCR, TCR-HLA and TCR-CMV co-occurrence was scored with hypergeometric tests, and a repertoire-size bias correction was applied to TCR pairs. In a later analysis, false discovery rates were estimated by permuting HLA or CMV assignments 20 times. In a later analysis, co-occurring TCRs were grouped using DBSCAN, and TCRdist sequence similarity was added for clustering within HLA-allele-positive subsets. Repertoires with fewer than 30,000 or more than 120,000 public chains were left out of co-occurrence clustering, as were about five repertoires with anomalous nucleotide sharing. This immuneACCESS table, as held by TCRdb, lists in-frame sequences with V and J called but not all clones. Of the missing ones, under half trace to an unresolved V gene in checked studies; the others have no known cause. D and trimming were read from the DNA, whereas the V and J calls and clone size are those reported in that table. The sample profile shows around 120,000 clones; roughly 80% of them were found once. The ten most abundant clones make up approximately 1.1% of the sample.

The cohort was made up of several hundred healthy bone marrow donors. At the time of sampling, every cohort member was nominally healthy, though immune exposures that went unrecorded were likely present. The donor tested CMV seronegative and was one of the 352 seronegative cohort members. A peripheral blood sample was provided by each donor, and peripheral blood mononuclear cells were used for TCR beta sequencing. Genomic DNA extraction from the blood cell samples was performed with the Qiagen DNeasy Blood Extraction Kit. The full study reports these points: Correlated functional status among segregating V segments might be attributable to linkage disequilibrium, but an unknown experimental factor could not be ruled out. The 87-base-pair reads could not distinguish some IMGT-functional V segments, including TRBV6-2 and TRBV6-3, so those segments were excluded. According to a later genetic analysis, donors in an Asian-associated ancestry cluster had fewer N-insertions in productive TCRs than the approximately 700-donor mean. The authors suggested that the approach could potentially be extended to other disease states and immunological phenotypes. The classifier was reported to diagnose cytomegalovirus status with high specificity and sensitivity in both the original cohort and the validation cohort. A further reported finding was that TCR beta sequences accurately predicted the HLA-A and HLA-B alleles for most subjects in the first cohort. A few of the identified cytomegalovirus-associated TCR beta chains were confirmed in vitro to be specific for cytomegalovirus antigens. Across donors, most TCR sequences were observed very rarely, whereas some public TCRs were present in many individuals. Strong co-occurrence of HLA alleles, especially DR and DQ, made assigning TCR associations to individual alleles difficult. Approximately 18 rarely observed V segments, including chromosome 9 orphons, were excluded from the earlier analysis of about 610 of the donors because counts were too low. Broadly in line with IMGT annotations, most TCR beta V segments showed up in productive rearrangements about 87% or about 30% of the time in an earlier analysis of around 600 of the donors. A later analysis associated 15,000 to 20,000 TCR beta sequences with specific HLA alleles at a false discovery rate of 0.05. A later analysis found that TCR association rates varied across HLA loci, with DRB1 alleles showing the most associated TCRs and HLA-C alleles the fewest. Immune exposure information for the cohort was limited to CMV serostatus. The sequencing pipeline was judged likely to have produced a cluster of highly shared sequence variants as a technical artifact. A later analysis found that most CMV-associated TCR beta chains appeared HLA-restricted, with HLA associations seemingly driven largely by CMV exposure. V-gene and J-gene trimming of TCR beta chains was associated with a missense DCLRE1C variant in a later genetic analysis, and the association was replicated in an independent cohort. Because some donors lacked HLA typing at each locus, the association tests relied only on the typed subset. Only TCR beta chains were sequenced in this cohort, and the absence of alpha or paired-chain data limited detectable features. A total of some 180 TCR beta chains were listed by the study as associated with cytomegalovirus. Compared with equally common non-associated chains, HLA-associated TCR beta chains in a later analysis were more clonally expanded and had lower generation probabilities. Presence/absence analyses assumed roughly uniform sequencing depth across donors, an assumption that may not hold. Several of the top co-occurrence clusters appeared to be linked to parvovirus B19, influenza, CMV and Epstein-Barr virus, according to a later analysis.

Between the V and J ends, shortened by 2 bases and 2 bases respectively, the junction contains 7 bases. Including cysteine and phenylalanine, the CDR3 has 13 amino acids. CDR3 DNA only is kept here, 39 bases in frame from base 1. Reading the germline V gene (reference sequence) gives CDR1 SEHNR and CDR2 FQNEAQ. This TCR came from a boy younger than 18 in good health and CMV-seronegative. The chain is encoded by TRBV7-9 joined to TRBJ2-7, with the identity of the D gene unclear. The sample consisted of PBMCs. For the CDR3, the sequence is CASSLNGAYEQYF. The DNA sequence reads TGTGCCAGCAGCTTAAACGGAGCCTACGAGCAGTACTTC.